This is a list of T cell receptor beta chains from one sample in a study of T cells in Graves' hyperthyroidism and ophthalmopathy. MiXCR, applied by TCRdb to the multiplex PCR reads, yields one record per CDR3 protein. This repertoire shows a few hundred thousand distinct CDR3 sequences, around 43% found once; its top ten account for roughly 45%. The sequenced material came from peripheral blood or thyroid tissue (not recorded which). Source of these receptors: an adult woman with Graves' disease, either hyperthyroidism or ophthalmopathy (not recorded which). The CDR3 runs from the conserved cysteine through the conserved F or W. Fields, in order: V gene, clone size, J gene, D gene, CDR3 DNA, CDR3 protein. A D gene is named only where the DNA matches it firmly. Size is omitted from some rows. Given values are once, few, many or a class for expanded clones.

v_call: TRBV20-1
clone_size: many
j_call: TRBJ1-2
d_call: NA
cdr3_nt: TGCAGTGCAAAGACAGCTGCCTATGGCTACACCTTC
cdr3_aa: CSAKTAAYGYTF

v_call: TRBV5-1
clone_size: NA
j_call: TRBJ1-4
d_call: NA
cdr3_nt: TGCGCCAGCAGATCCGACAGTACTAATGAAAAACTGTTTTTT
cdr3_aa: CASRSDSTNEKLFF

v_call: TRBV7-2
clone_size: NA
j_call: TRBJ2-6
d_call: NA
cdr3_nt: TGTGCCAGCAGCTTGACATTGGCCAACGTCCTGACTTTC
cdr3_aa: CASSLTLANVLTF

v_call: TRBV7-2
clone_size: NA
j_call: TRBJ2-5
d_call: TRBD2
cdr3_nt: TGTGCCAGCAGCGCCGCTAGCGGGAGAACGTCGAGGCGAGAGACCCAGTACTTC
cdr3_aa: CASSAASGRTSRRETQYF

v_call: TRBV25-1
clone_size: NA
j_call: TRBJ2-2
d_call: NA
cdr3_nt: TGTGCCAGCAGTGACAATCCGGAGACCGGGGAGCTGCTTTTT
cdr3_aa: CASSDNPETGELLF

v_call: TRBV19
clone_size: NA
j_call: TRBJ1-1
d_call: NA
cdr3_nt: TGTGCCAGTAGTCCGCGACAGGAAAAGGACACTGAAGCTTTCTTT
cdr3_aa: CASSPRQEKDTEAFF

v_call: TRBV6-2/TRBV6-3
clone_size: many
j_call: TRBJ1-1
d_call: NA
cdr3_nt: TGTGCCAGCAGTTACGCGGGGGGGCAAATGGCTTTCTTT
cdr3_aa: CASSYAGGQMAFF

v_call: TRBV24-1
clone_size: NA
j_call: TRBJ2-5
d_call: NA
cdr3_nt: TGTGCCAGCAGTGAACTGGGGTACCAAGAGACCCAGTACTTC
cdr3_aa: CASSELGYQETQYF

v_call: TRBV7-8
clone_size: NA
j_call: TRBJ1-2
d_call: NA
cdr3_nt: TGTGCCAGCAGCTTTAATCCGGGGTATGGCTACACCTTC
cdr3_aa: CASSFNPGYGYTF

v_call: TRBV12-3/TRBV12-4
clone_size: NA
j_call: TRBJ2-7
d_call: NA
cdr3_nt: TGTGCCAGCAGCCGACCGGTGGGCGAGCAGTACTTC
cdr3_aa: CASSRPVGEQYF

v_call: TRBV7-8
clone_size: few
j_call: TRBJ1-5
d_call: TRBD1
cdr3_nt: TGTGCCAGCAGCTTAATTGGACAGGGGGGTCAGCCCCAGCATTTT
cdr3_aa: CASSLIGQGGQPQHF

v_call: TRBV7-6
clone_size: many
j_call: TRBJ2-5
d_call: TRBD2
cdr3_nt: TGTGCCAGCAGCTTAGGAGTAGCGGGAGGAACGGGGACCCAGTACTTC
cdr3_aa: CASSLGVAGGTGTQYF

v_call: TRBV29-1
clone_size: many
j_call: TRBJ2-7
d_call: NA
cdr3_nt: TGCAGCGTTTTAGGGGCCCCCTACGAGCAGTACTTC
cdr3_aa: CSVLGAPYEQYF

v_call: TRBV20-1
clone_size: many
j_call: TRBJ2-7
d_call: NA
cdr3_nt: TGCAGTGCTAGAGAAGGGGGTTTTAACTACGAGCAGTACTTC
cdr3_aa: CSAREGGFNYEQYF

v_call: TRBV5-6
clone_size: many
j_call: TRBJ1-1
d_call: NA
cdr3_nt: TGTGCCAGCAGCCGAGGACGGGGTAACACTGAAGCTTTCTTT
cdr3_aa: CASSRGRGNTEAFF

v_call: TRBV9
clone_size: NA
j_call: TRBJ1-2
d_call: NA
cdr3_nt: TGTGCCAGCAGCGTAGATCAGGGGAGCTACACCTTC
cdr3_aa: CASSVDQGSYTF